The 9 T cell receptor beta chains given below trace back to one sample, sequenced in a study of OX40 agonist ivuxolimab in advanced cancers. Using immunoSEQ multiplex PCR, the repertoire was profiled, and TCRdb retains in-frame clones only, with some absent. The data show nearly 60,000 clones, around 90% seen once. Sequencing was performed on CD4+ or CD8+ T cells sorted from blood, taken in a trial of the OX40 agonist ivuxolimab. The source is an adult with an advanced solid tumor such as melanoma, head and neck, liver or kidney cancer.

This chain connects TRBV15 to TRBJ2-1, with 7 bases fitting TRBD1. The germline CDR1 and CDR2 sequences are LNHNV and YYDKDF (reference sequence). The CDR3 contains 16 residues. The V segment lost 3 bases and the J segment 10 bases; nucleotides outside the gene matches: 15. DNA of the CDR3: TGTGCCACCAGCAGCGACAGGGTAGGGGATTCGTGGGAGCAGTTCTTC. It is translated as CATSSDRVGDSWEQFF.

The rearrangement links TRBV7-6 to TRBJ2-7, with D perhaps TRBD2 (6 bases). Trimming shortened V by 1 base and J by 3 bases, and 16 bases separated the two germline ends. The germline gives CDR1 SGHVS, CDR2 FNYEAQ. This CDR3 is 16 amino acids long. The CDR3 DNA sequence: TGTGCCAGCAGCTTAGTAGCCTCTAGCGCTAACTACGAGCAGTACTTC. Protein product: CASSLVASSANYEQYF.

This clone was observed a handful of times. This chain joins TRBV30 and TRBJ1-1; D is perhaps TRBD1 (6 bases). The CDR3 totals 13 residues. Germline CDR1 is GTSNPN and CDR2 is SVGIG (reference sequence). The V gene lost 3 bases and the J gene lost 3 bases, with 11 bases spanning the gap. The CDR3 nucleotides are TGTGCCTGGAGGGGGGGGCCGTACACTGAAGCTTTCTTT. Translated: CAWRGGPYTEAFF.

The J gene is TRBJ2-5, the V gene TRBV10-3, with a tentative D call TRBD1 (5 bases). The tail of the sequence fits TRBJ2-7 better, so the J call may be wrong. The CDR3 is 14 residues long. Germline V gene sequence: CDR1 ENHRY, CDR2 SYGVKD. Here the CDR3 DNA reads TGTGCCATCAGTGAGGGGGCAGGGCCCTACGAGCAGTACTTC. This encodes CAISEGAGPYEQYF.

The chain is built from TRBV10-3 and TRBJ1-2; tentative D call: TRBD1 (5 bases). In germline, CDR1 is ENHRY, CDR2 SYGVKD. V was shortened by 5 bases and J by 7 bases, with 23 bases between the two germline ends. The CDR3 extends over 16 amino acids. The DNA for the CDR3 is TGTGCCATCAGTACCCAGGGAGGTGCTGGTTTCTCTGGCTACACCTTC. This codes for CAISTQGGAGFSGYTF.

The V and J genes are TRBV18 and TRBJ1-1; D not certain. Germline V gives CDR1 KGHSH, CDR2 LQKENI. V gave up 4 bases and J gave up 1 base, with 10 bases separating them. The CDR3 consists of 14 residues. The CDR3: CASSLQSENTEAFF. CDR3 coding DNA: TGTGCCAGCTCACTACAATCCGAGAACACTGAAGCTTTCTTT.

This clone was found once. V is TRBV19 and J is TRBJ1-1; unclear D gene. Germline CDR1 reads LNHDA; CDR2 reads SQIVND (reference sequence). CDR3 length: 16 residues. V dropped 1 base and J dropped 7 bases, with 19 bases sitting between them. CDR3 residues: CASSIGARTTTLEAFF. DNA for the CDR3: TGTGCCAGTAGTATAGGAGCCAGGACCACTACCCTTGAAGCTTTCTTT.

This chain links TRBV6-1 with TRBJ1-1, with no clear D. Germline assignment: CDR1 MNHNS and CDR2 SASEGT. Trimming stripped 8 bases from V and 1 base from J, with 5 bases between. This CDR3 contains 11 residues. CDR3 in amino acids: CASRWNTEAFF. CDR3 DNA sequence: TGTGCCAGCCGGTGGAACACTGAAGCTTTCTTT.

The chain recombines TRBV6-1 with TRBJ2-1; no definite D call. The V end lost 5 bases, the J end lost 8 bases, and 7 bases lay between the germline ends. The length of the CDR3 is 11 residues. Germline V gives CDR1 MNHNS, CDR2 SASEGT. In DNA form, the CDR3 reads TGTGCCAGCAGTAAGAATTATGAGCAGTTCTTC. Translating it yields CASSKNYEQFF.